The 32 T cell receptor beta chains below were found in one sample sequenced in a study of cytomegalovirus exposure and HLA in healthy donors. This table comes from immunoSEQ multiplex PCR, and its TCRdb copy is limited to in-frame clones, with some not included. The sample holds about 140,000 clones, about 86% seen once. The sample consisted of PBMCs. Receptor source: a woman under 30 in good health and CMV-seropositive.

The chain uses TRBV27 and TRBJ2-5, with TRBD2 identical over 8 bases. Germline V gene sequence: CDR1 MNHEY, CDR2 SMNVEV (reference sequence). The CDR3 runs 15 residues. V dropped 1 base and J dropped 3; count of bases not matched to a gene: 4. The CDR3 sequence is CASSLLGTRKETQYF. The CDR3 bases are TGTGCCAGCAGTTTATTGGGGACTAGAAAAGAGACCCAGTACTTC.

The V gene is TRBV7-9, the J gene TRBJ1-5; 9 nucleotides line up with TRBD1. V lost 5 bases to trimming and J lost 0 bases; unmatched junction nucleotides: 11. CDR1 and CDR2 from the germline V gene are SEHNR and FQNEAQ (reference sequence). The length of the CDR3 is 18 residues. The DNA for the CDR3 is TGTGCCAGCAGCCGCTGGGACAGGGACCGATATAGCAATCAGCCCCAGCATTTT. It yields the protein CASSRWDRDRYSNQPQHF.

V is TRBV19 and J is TRBJ2-7; 8 nucleotides match TRBD2. Germline V gene sequence: CDR1 LNHDA, CDR2 SQIVND (reference sequence). The CDR3 length is 16 residues. Trimming at V came to 5 bases and at J to 0 bases, leaving 9 bases not matched to a gene. The CDR3 loop is CASSVNRAGASYEQYF. In DNA, the CDR3 is TGTGCCAGTAGTGTCAACCGAGCGGGGGCCTCCTACGAGCAGTACTTC.

This sequence joins TRBV2 and TRBJ2-2; 10 bases map to TRBD1. Germline lookup yields CDR1 SNHLY and CDR2 FYNNEI. V trimming: 4 bases; J trimming: 5 bases; junction bases outside the gene matches: 4. This CDR3 spans 15 amino acids. For the CDR3, the DNA is TGTGCCAGCAGTGGACAGGGGGCGATGACCGGGGAGCTGTTTTTT. The encoded protein is CASSGQGAMTGELFF. The whole variable domain, remainder taken from reference TRBV2 and TRBJ2-2, is EPEVTQTPSHQVTQMGQEVILRCVPISNHLYFYWYRQILGQKVEFLVSFYNNEISEKSEIFDDQFSVERPDGSNFTLKIRSTKLEDSAMYFCASSGQGAMTGELFFGEGSRLTVL.

This clone has just one count. The genes are TRBV7-9 and TRBJ2-7; 8 bases agree with TRBD1. Germline-derived CDR1 and CDR2 are SEHNR and FQNEAQ (reference sequence). With V trimmed by 1 base and J by 9 bases, 8 bases remained unmatched. The CDR3 has 14 amino acids. The CDR3 nucleotides read TGTGCCAGCAGCTTAGGTTCAGGGGGCGCTGGGCAGTACTTC. Its protein product is CASSLGSGGAGQYF. Supplemented by reference TRBV7-9 and TRBJ2-7, the full variable domain reads DTGVSQNPRHKITKRGQNVTFRCDPISEHNRLYWYRQTLGQGPEFLTYFQNEAQLEKSRLLSDRFSAERPKGSFSTLEIQRTEQGDSAMYLCASSLGSGGAGQYFGPGTRLTVT.

The V call is TRBV7-3, the J call TRBJ2-2; 10 bases fit TRBD2. V shed 4 bases, J shed 1 base, and the junction held 3 bases outside the gene matches. The CDR3 is made up of 16 amino acids. Germline CDR1 reads SGHTA; CDR2 reads FQGTGA. The CDR3 DNA is TGTGCCAGCAGCTACTTAGCGGGAGGGAACACCGGGGAGCTGTTTTTT. Its protein product is CASSYLAGGNTGELFF.

The chain couples TRBV5-1 to TRBJ1-6; D remains unclear. The germline V and J ends were trimmed by 0 bases and 5 bases, with 6 bases remaining between them. CDR3 length: 14 residues. From germline, CDR1 is SGHRS and CDR2 YFSETQ. DNA for the CDR3: TGCGCCAGCAGCTTGGCCGGGAATAATTCACCCCTCCACTTT. The encoded protein is CASSLAGNNSPLHF.

The rearrangement links TRBV19 to TRBJ2-1, with D hard to call. The CDR3 contains 12 residues. Trimming took 3 bases from V and 10 from J, leaving 10 bases between them. In germline, CDR1 is LNHDA, CDR2 SQIVND (reference sequence). CDR3: CASSISRFEQFF. The CDR3 nucleotides are TGTGCCAGTAGTATTAGTCGCTTCGAGCAGTTCTTC.

The gene calls are TRBV7-6 and TRBJ1-1, with TRBD1 identical over 7 bases. CDR3 size: 14 residues. V lost 5 bases and J lost 0; bases outside the gene matches: 3. The germline gives CDR1 SGHVS, CDR2 FNYEAQ. Here the CDR3 DNA reads TGTGCCAGCAGCGGAGGGGGCCTGAACACTGAAGCTTTCTTT. Protein sequence: CASSGGGLNTEAFF. The full variable domain, its missing parts supplied by reference TRBV7-6 and TRBJ1-1, is GAGVSQSPRYKVTKRGQDVALRCDPISGHVSLYWYRQALGQGPEFLTYFNYEAQQDKSGLPNDRFSAERPEGSISTLTIQRTEQRDSAMYRCASSGGGLNTEAFFGQGTRLTVV.

This chain joins TRBV18 and TRBJ1-5; unclear D gene. CDR1 and CDR2 from the germline V gene are KGHSH and LQKENI. The length of the CDR3 is 16 residues. Trimming stripped 4 bases from V and 0 bases from J, with 13 bases between. The CDR3 sequence: CASSLTTSSSNQPQHF. The CDR3 DNA follows: TGTGCCAGCTCACTAACGACAAGCTCTAGCAATCAGCCCCAGCATTTT.

V usage is TRBV2 and J usage is TRBJ2-3, with TRBD2 as a possible D gene (6 bases). Per the germline V gene, CDR1 is SNHLY and CDR2 is FYNNEI. Trimming pared 6 bases from V and 0 bases from J, leaving 10 bases between. The CDR3 is 14 residues long. This chain's CDR3 is CASRVTSSTDTQYF. The CDR3 region has the DNA TGTGCCAGCAGAGTGACTAGTAGCACAGATACGCAGTATTTT.

The chain has TRBV6-1 and TRBJ2-1; 12 nucleotides line up with TRBD2. This CDR3 has 16 residues. Per the germline V gene, CDR1 is MNHNS and CDR2 is SASEGT. V trimming: 4 bases; J trimming: 4 bases; junction bases outside the gene matches: 5. This CDR3 reads CASSVSSGGDYNEQFF. CDR3 nucleotides: TGTGCCAGCAGTGTCTCTAGCGGGGGGGATTACAATGAGCAGTTCTTC.

This chain joins TRBV28 and TRBJ2-2; D remains ambiguous. CDR1 MDHEN and CDR2 SYDVKM come from the germline V gene. This CDR3 is built from 14 residues. The V end lost 6 bases, the J end lost 2 bases, and 10 bases lay between the germline ends. For the CDR3, the DNA is TGTGCCAGCAGGTGGGCCATTAACACCGGGGAGCTGTTTTTT. Its translation: CASRWAINTGELFF.

The V call is TRBV6-6, the J call TRBJ1-5; D is possibly TRBD1 (6 bases). Trimming removed 5 bases from V and 2 bases from J, with 13 bases in between. Germline V gives CDR1 MNHNY, CDR2 SVGAGI (reference sequence). This CDR3 is built from 15 residues. Here the CDR3 DNA reads TGTGCCAGCAGTCCAAACAGGGCTGGCAATCAGCCCCAGCATTTT. Its protein product is CASSPNRAGNQPQHF.

The CDR3 region is CASSWPSGTGGVQQQYF. The CDR3 nucleotides read TGTGCCAGCAGCTGGCCATCGGGGACAGGGGGCGTTCAGCAGCAGTACTTC. This chain uses TRBV7-9 with TRBJ2-7, with 12 bases aligning to TRBD1. Trimming cost V 4 bases and J 8 bases; bases outside gene matches: 15. CDR3 length: 17 residues. From germline, CDR1 is SEHNR and CDR2 FQNEAQ (reference sequence).

The chain uses TRBV11-2 and TRBJ1-4; D gene ambiguous. V lost 3 bases, J lost 8 bases, and 19 bases lay in between. The germline gives CDR1 SGHAT, CDR2 FQNNGV. CDR3 size: 16 residues. In DNA, the CDR3 is TGTGCCAGCAGCTTGGGCTGGGGAAATGGAGGAGAAAAACTGTTTTTT. Translated: CASSLGWGNGGEKLFF. Full variable domain (rest looked up from reference TRBV11-2 and TRBJ1-4): EAGVAQSPRYKIIEKRQSVAFWCNPISGHATLYWYQQILGQGPKLLIQFQNNGVVDDSQLPKDRFSAERLKGVDSTLKIQPAKLEDSAVYLCASSLGWGNGGEKLFFGSGTQLSVL.

This clone was counted between two and nine times. The J gene is TRBJ2-1, the V gene TRBV6-4; TRBD2 might be the D (6 bases). The CDR3 spans 15 residues. Germline loops: CDR1 MRHNA, CDR2 SNTAGT. Trimming took off 4 bases at V and 4 bases at J, with 14 bases between the two ends. The CDR3 spells CASSVREEGYNEQFF. The CDR3, as DNA: TGTGCCAGCAGTGTCAGGGAGGAGGGATACAATGAGCAGTTCTTC.

The J gene is TRBJ2-5, the V gene TRBV10-2, with 7 bases identical to TRBD2. The CDR3 totals 12 residues. Germline values: CDR1 WSHSY, CDR2 SAAADI. The V segment lost 8 bases and the J segment 5 bases; nucleotides outside the gene matches: 5. The CDR3 DNA reads TGCGCCAGCGGCGGGGGTTTCGAGACCCAGTACTTC. It translates to CASGGGFETQYF.

The genes are TRBV6-5 and TRBJ2-2; tentative D call: TRBD1 (5 bases). The CDR3 contains 15 residues. V was trimmed by 1 base and J by 0 bases, leaving 6 bases between them. The V gene's germline CDR1 is MNHEY and CDR2 SVGAGI. The CDR3 reads CASSYYRTNTGELFF. The CDR3 DNA sequence: TGTGCCAGCAGTTACTACAGGACGAACACCGGGGAGCTGTTTTTT.

The J gene is TRBJ1-6, the V gene TRBV21-1. TRBV21-1 is flagged as a pseudogene. The CDR3 sequence is 17 residues long. The CDR3 nucleotides read TGTGCCAGCATCTTCCAGCGGGGCCCTCGTTATAATTCACCCCTCCACTTT. Translation: CASIFQRGPRYNSPLHF.

The genes are TRBV7-9 and TRBJ1-2, with 7 bases fitting TRBD1. The CDR3 runs 16 residues. Germline lookup yields CDR1 SEHNR and CDR2 FQNEAQ (reference sequence). The J segment lost 11 bases and the V segment lost 1 base, leaving 16 bases of the junction unmatched. Here the CDR3 reads CASSLEFIRDSPAYTF. The CDR3 nucleotides read TGTGCCAGCAGCTTAGAATTTATTCGGGACAGCCCCGCTTACACCTTC.

This chain joins TRBV4-3 and TRBJ1-1; TRBD1 is a possible D gene (6 bases). With 5 bases removed from V and 4 bases from J, the gap between germline ends came to 17 bases. There are 15 residues in the CDR3. The V gene's germline CDR1 is LGHNA and CDR2 YSLEER. The CDR3 region is CASSAIQRGGTEAFF. The CDR3 DNA follows: TGCGCCAGCAGCGCCATACAGAGAGGGGGCACTGAAGCTTTCTTT.

CDR3 protein: CASSLRSGGASYNEQFF. The CDR3 region has the DNA TGCGCCAGCAGCCTACGGAGCGGGGGGGCCTCCTACAATGAGCAGTTCTTC. The chain joins TRBV4-3 to TRBJ2-1, with 10 bases lining up with TRBD2. Germline V gives CDR1 LGHNA, CDR2 YSLEER. The CDR3 is 17 residues long. The V segment lost 4 bases and the J segment 0 bases; nucleotides outside the gene matches: 6.

This rearrangement joins TRBV30 to TRBJ2-7, with TRBD2 matching over 11 bases. Per germline, CDR1 GTSNPN and CDR2 SVGIG (reference sequence). This CDR3 is built from 16 residues. After removal of 5 bases from V and 3 bases from J, the junction contained 12 bases not matched to a gene. In nucleotides, the CDR3 is TGTGCCTGGTCGGAAACTAGCGGGAGCTGGGACTACGAGCAGTACTTC. It yields the protein CAWSETSGSWDYEQYF.

The CDR3 region is CASSTTGYYEQYF. CDR3 nucleotides: TGTGCCAGCAGCACGACAGGGTACTACGAGCAGTACTTC. J is TRBJ2-7 and V is TRBV5-4; 7 bases are a match to TRBD1. The CDR3 has 13 amino acids. CDR1 is SGHNT and CDR2 is YYREEE in the germline V gene (reference sequence). Trimming at V came to 4 bases and at J to 3 bases, leaving 4 bases not matched to a gene. The whole variable domain, remainder taken from reference TRBV5-4 and TRBJ2-7, is ETGVTQSPTHLIKTRGQQVTLRCSSQSGHNTVSWYQQALGQGPQFIFQYYREEENGRGNFPPRFSGLQFPNYSSELNVNALELDDSALYLCASSTTGYYEQYFGPGTRLTVT.

The chain joins TRBV6-5 to TRBJ2-1, with D possibly matching TRBD1 (6 bases). The germline V gene has CDR1 MNHEY and CDR2 SVGAGI. Trimming removed 0 bases at V and 6 bases at J, with 9 bases between. The CDR3 spans 14 residues. The CDR3 loop is CASSYSRRGNEQFF. DNA of the CDR3: TGTGCCAGCAGTTACTCACGCAGGGGCAATGAGCAGTTCTTC.

This rearrangement joins TRBV20-1 to TRBJ2-3; 9 positions match TRBD1. Germline CDR1 and CDR2: DFQATT and SNEGSKA (reference sequence). Trimming at V came to 5 bases and at J to 6 bases, leaving 0 bases not matched to a gene. The CDR3 is made up of 11 amino acids. CDR3 loop: CSAGTGDTQYF. The CDR3 DNA reads as TGCAGTGCTGGGACAGGGGATACGCAGTATTTT.

About this clone: One end of the junction varies from germline; a read error may be responsible. V gene TRBV7-7 combines with J gene TRBJ1-1; D is possibly TRBD1 (5 bases). The CDR3 is made up of 14 amino acids. CDR1 and CDR2 (germline): SSHAT, FNYEAQ (reference sequence). CDR3 in DNA: TGTGCTAGCAGCCCCAATCAGGGTTCGGCTGAAGCTTTCTTT. Translation gives CASSPNQGSAEAFF.

V is TRBV18 and J is TRBJ1-4; D not resolved. This CDR3 comprises 14 residues. Per germline, CDR1 KGHSH and CDR2 LQKENI. V lost 3 bases to trimming and J lost 7 bases, with 12 bases between them. CDR3 loop: CASSPVGAGEKLFF. The CDR3 DNA reads TGTGCCAGCTCACCGGTGGGCGCGGGTGAAAAACTGTTTTTT.

This clone came up a few times. This sequence joins TRBV7-9 and TRBJ1-2, with 8 bases that match TRBD1. The CDR3 has 17 residues. V shed 2 bases, J shed 4 bases, and the junction held 12 bases outside the gene matches. Germline CDR1 reads SEHNR; CDR2 reads FQNEAQ (reference sequence). The CDR3 DNA is TGTGCCAGCAGCTTATCGGGAGCAGGGGGCCCCCTCTATGGCTACACCTTC. It specifies CASSLSGAGGPLYGYTF.

This rearrangement joins TRBV7-6 to TRBJ2-3, with 13 bases fitting TRBD2. V shed 5 bases and J 4 bases; nucleotides not matched to a gene: 9. The CDR3 length is 17 residues. Germline loops: CDR1 SGHVS, CDR2 FNYEAQ. The CDR3 here is CASSPRGTSGEADTQYF. The CDR3 DNA is TGTGCCAGCAGCCCTAGAGGGACTAGCGGGGAGGCAGATACGCAGTATTTT.

This clone came up once. V is TRBV6-1 and J is TRBJ1-1; TRBD1 matches 8 bases. This CDR3 is built from 14 residues. Germline loops: CDR1 MNHNS, CDR2 SASEGT. With V trimmed by 6 bases and J by 3 bases, 6 bases remained unmatched. CDR3 DNA sequence: TGTGCCAGCAGCCTAAACAGGGGGTACACTGAAGCTTTCTTT. This sequence encodes CASSLNRGYTEAFF.